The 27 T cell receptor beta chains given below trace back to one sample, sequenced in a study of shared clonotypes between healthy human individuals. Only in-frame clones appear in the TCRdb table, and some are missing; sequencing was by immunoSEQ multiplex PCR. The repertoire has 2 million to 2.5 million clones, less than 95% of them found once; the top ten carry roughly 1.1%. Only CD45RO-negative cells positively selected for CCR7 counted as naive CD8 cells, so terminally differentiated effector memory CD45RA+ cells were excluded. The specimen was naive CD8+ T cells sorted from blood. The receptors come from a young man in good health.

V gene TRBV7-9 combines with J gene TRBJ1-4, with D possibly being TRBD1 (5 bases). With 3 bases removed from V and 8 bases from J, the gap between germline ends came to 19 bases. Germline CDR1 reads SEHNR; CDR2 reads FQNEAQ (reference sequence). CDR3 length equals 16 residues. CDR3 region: CASSFSTDKGREKLFF. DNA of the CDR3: TGTGCCAGCAGCTTCTCAACGGACAAGGGCCGCGAAAAACTGTTTTTT.

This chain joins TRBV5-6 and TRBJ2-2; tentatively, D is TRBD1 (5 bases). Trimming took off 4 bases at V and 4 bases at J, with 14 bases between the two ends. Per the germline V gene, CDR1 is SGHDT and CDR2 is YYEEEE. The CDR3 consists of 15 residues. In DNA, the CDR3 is TGTGCCAGCAGCGGGTGGGGCCTGGGCACCGGGGAGCTGTTTTTT. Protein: CASSGWGLGTGELFF.

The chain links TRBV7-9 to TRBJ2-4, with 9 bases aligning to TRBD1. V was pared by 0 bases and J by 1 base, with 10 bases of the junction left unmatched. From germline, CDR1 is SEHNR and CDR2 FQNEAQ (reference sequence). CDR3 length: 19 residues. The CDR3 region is CASSLAPGQGSGAKNIQYF. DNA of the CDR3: TGTGCCAGCAGCTTAGCTCCGGGACAGGGTTCGGGTGCCAAAAACATTCAGTACTTC.

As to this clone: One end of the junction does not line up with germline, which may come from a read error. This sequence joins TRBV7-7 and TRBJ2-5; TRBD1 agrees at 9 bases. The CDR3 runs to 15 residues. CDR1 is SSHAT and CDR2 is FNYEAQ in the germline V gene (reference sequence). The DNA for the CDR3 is TGTGCTAGCAGCTTAGCCGGGACAGGGCAAGAGACCCAGTACTTC. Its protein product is CASSLAGTGQETQYF.

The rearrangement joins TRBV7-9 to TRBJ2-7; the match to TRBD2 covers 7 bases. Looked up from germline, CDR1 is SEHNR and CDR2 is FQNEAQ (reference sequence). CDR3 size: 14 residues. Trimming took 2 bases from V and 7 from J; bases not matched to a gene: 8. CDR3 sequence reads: CASSLSDLGREQYF. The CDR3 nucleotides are TGTGCCAGCAGCTTATCGGACCTCGGGAGGGAGCAGTACTTC.

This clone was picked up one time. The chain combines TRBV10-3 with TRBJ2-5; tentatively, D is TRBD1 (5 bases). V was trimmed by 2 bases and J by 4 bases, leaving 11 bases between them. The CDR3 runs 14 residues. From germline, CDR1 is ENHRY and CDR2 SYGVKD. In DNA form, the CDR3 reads TGTGCCATCAGTGAGGACGCTGGGGCAGAGACCCAGTACTTC. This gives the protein CAISEDAGAETQYF.

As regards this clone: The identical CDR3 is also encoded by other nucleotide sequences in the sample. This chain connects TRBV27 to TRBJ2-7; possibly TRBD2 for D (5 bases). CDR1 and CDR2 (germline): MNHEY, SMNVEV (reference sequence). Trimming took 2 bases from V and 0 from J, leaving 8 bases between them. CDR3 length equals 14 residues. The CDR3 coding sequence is TGTGCCAGCAGTTTAACGGGGTACTCCTACGAGCAGTACTTC. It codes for CASSLTGYSYEQYF.

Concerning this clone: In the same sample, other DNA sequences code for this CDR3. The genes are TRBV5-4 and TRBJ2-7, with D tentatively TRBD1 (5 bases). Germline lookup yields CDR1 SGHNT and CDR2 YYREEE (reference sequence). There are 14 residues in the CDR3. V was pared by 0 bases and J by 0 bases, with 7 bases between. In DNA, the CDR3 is TGTGCCAGCAGCTTGGGGGGCGGCTCCTACGAGCAGTACTTC. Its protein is CASSLGGGSYEQYF.

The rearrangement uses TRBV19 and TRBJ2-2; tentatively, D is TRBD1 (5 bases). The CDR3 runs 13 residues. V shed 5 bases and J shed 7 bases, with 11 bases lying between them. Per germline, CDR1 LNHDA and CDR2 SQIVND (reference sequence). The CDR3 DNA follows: TGTGCCAGTAGTCCCGGACACATCGGGGAGCTGTTTTTT. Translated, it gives CASSPGHIGELFF.

The CDR3 protein is CASSQEGGLGNSPLHF. The CDR3 DNA is TGCGCCAGCAGCCAAGAGGGGGGTTTGGGGAATTCACCCCTCCACTTT. The genes are TRBV4-1 and TRBJ1-6, with D perhaps TRBD1 (5 bases). V lost 0 bases and J 7 bases, leaving 13 bases between the germline ends. This CDR3 is 16 amino acids long. Per germline, CDR1 MGHRA and CDR2 YSYEKL.

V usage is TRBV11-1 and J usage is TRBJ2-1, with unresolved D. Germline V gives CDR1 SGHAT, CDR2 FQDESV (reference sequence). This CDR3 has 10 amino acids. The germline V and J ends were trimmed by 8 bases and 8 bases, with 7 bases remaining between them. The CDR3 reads CASSRDEQFF. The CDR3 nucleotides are TGTGCCAGCTCTCGGGATGAGCAGTTCTTC.

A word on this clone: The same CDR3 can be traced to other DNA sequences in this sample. As DNA, the CDR3 is TGCGCCAGCAGCCAAGCAGGGGGCTATGGCTACACCTTC. Translating gives CASSQAGGYGYTF. The J gene is TRBJ1-2, the V gene TRBV4-1, with TRBD1 matching 7 bases. This CDR3 is 13 amino acids long. The germline V gene encodes CDR1 MGHRA and CDR2 YSYEKL. The J segment lost 4 bases and the V segment lost 1 base, leaving 0 bases of the junction unmatched.

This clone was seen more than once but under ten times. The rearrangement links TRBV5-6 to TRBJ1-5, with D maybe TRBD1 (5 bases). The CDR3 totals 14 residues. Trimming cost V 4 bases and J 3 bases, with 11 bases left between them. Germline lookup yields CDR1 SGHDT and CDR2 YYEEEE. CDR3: CASSLGPINQPQHF. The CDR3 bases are TGTGCCAGCAGCCTGGGACCGATCAATCAGCCCCAGCATTTT.

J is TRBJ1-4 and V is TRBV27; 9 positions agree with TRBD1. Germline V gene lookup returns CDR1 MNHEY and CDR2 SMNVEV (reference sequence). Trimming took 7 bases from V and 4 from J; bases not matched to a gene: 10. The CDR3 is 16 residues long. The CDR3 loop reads CASMNTGTGNNEKLFF. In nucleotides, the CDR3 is TGTGCCAGCATGAATACCGGGACAGGGAATAATGAAAAACTGTTTTTT. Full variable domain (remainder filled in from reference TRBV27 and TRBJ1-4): EAQVTQNPRYLITVTGKKLTVTCSQNMNHEYMSWYRQDPGLGLRQIYYSMNVEVTDKGDVPEGYKVSRKEKRNFPLILESPSPNQTSLYFCASMNTGTGNNEKLFFGSGTQLSVL.

CDR3 sequence (DNA): TGTGCCAGCAGAGTACGGGACTATCTCTCCTACGAGCAGTACTTC. Its translation: CASRVRDYLSYEQYF. The V call is TRBV6-1, the J call TRBJ2-7; 7 bases agree with TRBD2. The J segment lost 0 bases and the V segment lost 6 bases, leaving 8 bases of the junction unmatched. Germline CDR1 MNHNS, CDR2 SASEGT. The CDR3 runs to 15 residues.

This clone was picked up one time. The CDR3 here is CSVEDIAGTVESYGYTF. Written as DNA, the CDR3 is TGCAGCGTTGAAGATATTGCCGGGACGGTAGAGAGCTATGGCTACACCTTC. V and J are TRBV29-1 and TRBJ1-2, with D maybe TRBD1 (5 bases). The V gene lost 0 bases and the J gene lost 4 bases, with 21 bases spanning the gap. From germline, CDR1 is SQVTM and CDR2 ANQGSEA. The CDR3 is made up of 17 amino acids.

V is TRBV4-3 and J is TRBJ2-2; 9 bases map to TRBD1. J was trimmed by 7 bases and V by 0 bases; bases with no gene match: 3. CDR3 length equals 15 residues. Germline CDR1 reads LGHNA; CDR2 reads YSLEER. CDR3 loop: CASSQDRQGGGELFF. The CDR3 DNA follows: TGCGCCAGCAGCCAAGATCGACAGGGGGGCGGGGAGCTGTTTTTT.

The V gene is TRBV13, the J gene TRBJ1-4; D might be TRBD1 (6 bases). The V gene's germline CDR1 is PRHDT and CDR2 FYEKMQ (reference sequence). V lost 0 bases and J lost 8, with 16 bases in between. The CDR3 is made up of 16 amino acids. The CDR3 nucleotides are TGTGCCAGCAGCTTAGGGGCACAGGGTTTCTCCGAAAAACTGTTTTTT. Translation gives CASSLGAQGFSEKLFF.

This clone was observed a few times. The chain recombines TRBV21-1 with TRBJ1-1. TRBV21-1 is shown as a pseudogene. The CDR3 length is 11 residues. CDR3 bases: TGTGCCAGAAAAGGGCACACTGAAGCTTTCTTT. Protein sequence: CARKGHTEAFF.

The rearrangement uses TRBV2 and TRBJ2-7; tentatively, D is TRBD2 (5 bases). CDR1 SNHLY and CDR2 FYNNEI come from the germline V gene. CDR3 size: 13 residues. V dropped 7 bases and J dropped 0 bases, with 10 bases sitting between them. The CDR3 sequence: CASKAGSSYEQYF. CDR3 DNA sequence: TGTGCCAGCAAGGCGGGTTCCTCCTACGAGCAGTACTTC.

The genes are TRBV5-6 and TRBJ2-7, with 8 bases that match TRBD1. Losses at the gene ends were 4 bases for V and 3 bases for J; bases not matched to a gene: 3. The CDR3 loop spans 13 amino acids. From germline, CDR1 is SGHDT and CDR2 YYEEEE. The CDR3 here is CASSGQGVYEQYF. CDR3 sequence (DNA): TGTGCCAGCAGCGGACAGGGAGTCTACGAGCAGTACTTC.

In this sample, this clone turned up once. DNA of the CDR3: TGTGCCAGCAGCCACTGGACAGGGGGGTCCCAGGAGACCCAGTACTTC. It translates to CASSHWTGGSQETQYF. This chain uses TRBV14 with TRBJ2-5; TRBD1 agrees at 10 bases. CDR3 length equals 16 residues. Germline V lookup: CDR1 SGHDN, CDR2 FVKESK. The junction had 9 bases not matched to a gene; V was cut back by 3 bases and J by 5 bases.

The CDR3 nucleotides are TGTGCCAGCAGTTGGGGACAGGGGGGCGCAGATACGCAGTATTTT. Residues: CASSWGQGGADTQYF. The rearrangement uses TRBV6-5 and TRBJ2-3; 11 bases agree with TRBD1. After removal of 4 bases from V and 4 bases from J, the junction contained 4 bases not matched to a gene. CDR3 length equals 15 residues. From germline, CDR1 is MNHEY and CDR2 SVGAGI.

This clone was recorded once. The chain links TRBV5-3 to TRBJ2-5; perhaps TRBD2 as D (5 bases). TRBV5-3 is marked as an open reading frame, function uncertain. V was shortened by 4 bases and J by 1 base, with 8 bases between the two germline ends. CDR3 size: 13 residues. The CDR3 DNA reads TGTGCCAGAAGCCCCGGGATCCAAGAGACCCAGTACTTC. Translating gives CARSPGIQETQYF.

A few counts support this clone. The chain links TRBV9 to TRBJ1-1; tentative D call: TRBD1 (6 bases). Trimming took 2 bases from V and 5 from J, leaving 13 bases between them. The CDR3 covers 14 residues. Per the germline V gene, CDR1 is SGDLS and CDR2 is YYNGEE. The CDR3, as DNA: TGTGCCAGCAGCGTCGATCAGGGGTTGACTGAAGCTTTCTTT. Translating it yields CASSVDQGLTEAFF.

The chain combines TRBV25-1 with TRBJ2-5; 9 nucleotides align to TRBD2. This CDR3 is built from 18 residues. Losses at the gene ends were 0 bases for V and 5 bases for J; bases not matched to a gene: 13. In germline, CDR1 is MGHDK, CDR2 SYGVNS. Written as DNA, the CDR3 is TGTGCCAGCAGTGAATATCGGACGGGGACGGCGGGAGGGGAGACCCAGTACTTC. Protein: CASSEYRTGTAGGETQYF.

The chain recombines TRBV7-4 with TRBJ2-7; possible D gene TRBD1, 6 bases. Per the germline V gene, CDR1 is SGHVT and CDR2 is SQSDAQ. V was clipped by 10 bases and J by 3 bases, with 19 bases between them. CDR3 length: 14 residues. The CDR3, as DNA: TGTGCCACCCGGTTGGACAGCGTAATCTACGAGCAGTACTTC. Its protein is CATRLDSVIYEQYF. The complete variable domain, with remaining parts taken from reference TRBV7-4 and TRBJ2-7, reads GAGVSQSPRYKVAKRGRDVALRCDSISGHVTLYWYRQTLGQGSEVLTYSQSDAQRDKSGRPSGRFSAERPERSVSTLKIQRTEQGDSAVYLCATRLDSVIYEQYFGPGTRLTVT.